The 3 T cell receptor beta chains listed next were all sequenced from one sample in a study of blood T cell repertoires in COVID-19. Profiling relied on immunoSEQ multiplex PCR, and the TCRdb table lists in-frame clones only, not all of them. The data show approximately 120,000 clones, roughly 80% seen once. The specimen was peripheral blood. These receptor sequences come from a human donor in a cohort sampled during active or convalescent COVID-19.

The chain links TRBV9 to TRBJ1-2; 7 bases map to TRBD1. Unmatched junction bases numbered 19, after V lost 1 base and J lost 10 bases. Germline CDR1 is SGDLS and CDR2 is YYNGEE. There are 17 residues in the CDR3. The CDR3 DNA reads TGTGCCAGCAGCGTAAGCCAAGACTTTGGGACAGCCTGGGTCTACACCTTC. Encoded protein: CASSVSQDFGTAWVYTF.

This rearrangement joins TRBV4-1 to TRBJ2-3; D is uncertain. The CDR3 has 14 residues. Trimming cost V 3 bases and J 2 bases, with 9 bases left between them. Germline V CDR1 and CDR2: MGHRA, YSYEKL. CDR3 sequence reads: CASSQSTLTDTQYF. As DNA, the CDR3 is TGCGCCAGCAGCCAGTCGACTCTCACAGATACGCAGTATTTT.

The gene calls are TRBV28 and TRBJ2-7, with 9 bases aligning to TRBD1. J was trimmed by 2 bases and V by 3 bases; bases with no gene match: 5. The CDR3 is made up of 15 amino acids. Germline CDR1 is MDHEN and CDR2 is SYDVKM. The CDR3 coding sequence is TGTGCCAGCAGTTTGTTGGACAGGGGAACCTACGAGCAGTACTTC. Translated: CASSLLDRGTYEQYF.